Reported below is one T cell receptor beta chain. Antigen unknown. The length of the CDR3 is 15 residues. V shed 1 base, J shed 6 bases, and the junction held 6 bases outside the gene matches. Germline-derived CDR1 and CDR2 are SEHNR and FQNEAQ (reference sequence). The sample originates from a study of siplizumab effects on memory and regulatory T cells. Study-level points and caveats: No assignable naive or memory phenotype existed for roughly 80-96% of proliferating CD4+ or CD8+ clones. Naive T cells looked more diverse than memory cells and looked like major alloresponse contributors. Alloreactive sequences that could be traced to unstimulated CD4+ memory cells showed a significant reduction under siplizumab. Tregs proliferating in siplizumab cultures lacked confirmation of their suppressive function.

Measured with immunoSEQ multiplex PCR; TCRdb has only the in-frame clones, and not every one. Found here are about 100,000 clones, about 95% of them singletons; the top ten hold approximately 1.5%. The sample consisted of non-Treg CD4+ T cells sorted from blood. The chain uses TRBV7-9 and TRBJ1-1; the match to TRBD1 covers 9 bases. This clonotype originated in a human donor in good health. In DNA, the CDR3 is TGTGCCAGCAGCTTAGAAGGACAGGGGAGCGCTGAAGCTTTCTTT. Translating gives CASSLEGQGSAEAFF.